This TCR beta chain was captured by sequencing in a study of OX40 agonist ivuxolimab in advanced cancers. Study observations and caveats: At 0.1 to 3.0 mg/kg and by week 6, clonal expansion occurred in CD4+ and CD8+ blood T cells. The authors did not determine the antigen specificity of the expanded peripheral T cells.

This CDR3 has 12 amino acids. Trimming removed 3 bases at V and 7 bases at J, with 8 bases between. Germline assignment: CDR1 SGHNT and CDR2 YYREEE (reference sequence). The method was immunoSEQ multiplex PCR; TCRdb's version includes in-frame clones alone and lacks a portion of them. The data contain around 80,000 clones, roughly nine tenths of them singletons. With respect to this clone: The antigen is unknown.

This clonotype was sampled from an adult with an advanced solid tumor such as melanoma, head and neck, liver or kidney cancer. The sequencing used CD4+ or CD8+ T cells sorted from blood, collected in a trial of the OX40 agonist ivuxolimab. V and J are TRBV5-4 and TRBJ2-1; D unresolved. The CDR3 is CASSWLENEQFF. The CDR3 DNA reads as TGTGCCAGCAGCTGGCTCGAAAATGAGCAGTTCTTC.